A selection of T cell receptor beta chains follows, all from one sample in a study of hypomethylating agent response in myelodysplastic syndrome. Assay: immunoSEQ multiplex PCR; the TCRdb copy retains only in-frame clones and omits some. The data show roughly 5,400 clones, roughly 90% seen once. The source material was bone marrow, sampled before or after starting hypomethylating agent treatment for myelodysplastic syndrome (not recorded which). The receptor set was obtained from a human donor with myelodysplastic syndrome. CDR3s leave out the opening cysteine and the closing phenylalanine or tryptophan.

v_gene: TRBV28; j_gene: TRBJ1-5; CDR3aa: ASSFIGQSNQPQH
v_gene: TRBV2; j_gene: TRBJ2-6; CDR3aa: ASSGTAAGANVLT
v_gene: TRBV7-9; j_gene: TRBJ1-1; CDR3aa: ASSSTGGSTEAF
v_gene: TRBV6-6; j_gene: TRBJ1-5; CDR3aa: ASSLDLRDRNQPQH
v_gene: TRBV7-2; j_gene: TRBJ2-7; CDR3aa: ASSVRYSYEQY
v_gene: TRBV7-6; j_gene: TRBJ2-3; CDR3aa: ASSSRRSSGTDTQY
v_gene: TRBV30; j_gene: TRBJ1-2; CDR3aa: AWKGSGQGYGYT
v_gene: TRBV4-1; j_gene: TRBJ1-5; CDR3aa: ASSPTGGNQPQH
v_gene: TRBV5-6; j_gene: TRBJ2-3; CDR3aa: ASIREGGGTDTQY
v_gene: TRBV28; j_gene: TRBJ1-2; CDR3aa: ASSSGTVDYGYT
v_gene: TRBV2; j_gene: TRBJ1-1; CDR3aa: ASSASINTEAF
v_gene: TRBV30; j_gene: TRBJ1-6; CDR3aa: AWSPKGSYNSPLH
v_gene: TRBV30; j_gene: TRBJ2-7; CDR3aa: AWTLRALPHEQY
v_gene: TRBV13; j_gene: TRBJ1-5; CDR3aa: ASSLGRGSHQPQH
v_gene: TRBV19; j_gene: TRBJ1-5; CDR3aa: ASSTSGQFSNQPQH
v_gene: TRBV23-1; j_gene: TRBJ1-1; CDR3aa: ASSQCWGWDGEAF
v_gene: TRBV28; j_gene: TRBJ2-1; CDR3aa: ASSTPGQGKNEQF
v_gene: TRBV7-9; j_gene: TRBJ2-7; CDR3aa: ASSATKYEQY
v_gene: TRBV4-2; j_gene: TRBJ2-3; CDR3aa: ASPLAGGAYTQY
v_gene: TRBV4-1; j_gene: TRBJ1-3; CDR3aa: ASSQASSKGNTIY
v_gene: TRBV30; j_gene: TRBJ1-6; CDR3aa: AWSVGLGGTYNSPLH
v_gene: TRBV30; j_gene: TRBJ1-1; CDR3aa: AWGSDTEAF
v_gene: TRBV2; j_gene: TRBJ2-1; CDR3aa: ASSEGLALYNEQF
v_gene: TRBV15; j_gene: TRBJ1-5; CDR3aa: ATSREAPSGRGSNNQPQH
v_gene: TRBV19; j_gene: TRBJ1-1; CDR3aa: ASSLERQLWGTEAF
v_gene: TRBV19; j_gene: TRBJ1-2; CDR3aa: ASQQTGYYGYT
v_gene: TRBV19; j_gene: TRBJ2-7; CDR3aa: ASSQGSSEQY
v_gene: TRBV7-2; j_gene: TRBJ1-4; CDR3aa: ASSLASGIGEKLF
v_gene: TRBV6-6; j_gene: TRBJ1-2; CDR3aa: ASSPGQTYGYT
v_gene: TRBV18; j_gene: TRBJ1-1; CDR3aa: ASSLRGDTEAF
v_gene: TRBV7-9; j_gene: TRBJ2-1; CDR3aa: ASSSRTSAKTYNEQF
v_gene: TRBV30; j_gene: TRBJ2-3; CDR3aa: AWSRGTGGADTQY
v_gene: TRBV30; j_gene: TRBJ2-1; CDR3aa: AWGLADEQF
v_gene: TRBV12-5; j_gene: TRBJ1-1; CDR3aa: ASGLNRGTGTEAF
v_gene: TRBV7-3; j_gene: TRBJ2-2; CDR3aa: ASSELPGTGELF
v_gene: TRBV6-5; j_gene: TRBJ2-5; CDR3aa: ASSEREEETQY
v_gene: TRBV27; j_gene: TRBJ1-2; CDR3aa: ASSSKGALYGYT
v_gene: TRBV5-5; j_gene: TRBJ1-1; CDR3aa: ASSLGGYRLGNTEAF
v_gene: TRBV6-1; j_gene: TRBJ2-1; CDR3aa: ASSREPFLNEQF
v_gene: TRBV1; j_gene: TRBJ1-5; CDR3aa: TSSQVGGAAQH
v_gene: TRBV11-3; j_gene: TRBJ1-2; CDR3aa: ASSLAREGSNYGYT
v_gene: TRBV30; j_gene: TRBJ2-5; CDR3aa: AWSRTERPWKTQY
v_gene: TRBV2; j_gene: TRBJ2-1; CDR3aa: ASSEVQGVQF
v_gene: TRBV7-8; j_gene: TRBJ2-7; CDR3aa: ASSPERSLDEQY
v_gene: TRBV6-1; j_gene: TRBJ1-5; CDR3aa: ASSRVRDQPQH
v_gene: TRBV2; j_gene: TRBJ2-3; CDR3aa: ASTAGVYDTQY
v_gene: TRBV7-3; j_gene: TRBJ2-2; CDR3aa: ASSPATGELF
v_gene: TRBV5-6; j_gene: TRBJ2-7; CDR3aa: ASSLGFAPYEQY